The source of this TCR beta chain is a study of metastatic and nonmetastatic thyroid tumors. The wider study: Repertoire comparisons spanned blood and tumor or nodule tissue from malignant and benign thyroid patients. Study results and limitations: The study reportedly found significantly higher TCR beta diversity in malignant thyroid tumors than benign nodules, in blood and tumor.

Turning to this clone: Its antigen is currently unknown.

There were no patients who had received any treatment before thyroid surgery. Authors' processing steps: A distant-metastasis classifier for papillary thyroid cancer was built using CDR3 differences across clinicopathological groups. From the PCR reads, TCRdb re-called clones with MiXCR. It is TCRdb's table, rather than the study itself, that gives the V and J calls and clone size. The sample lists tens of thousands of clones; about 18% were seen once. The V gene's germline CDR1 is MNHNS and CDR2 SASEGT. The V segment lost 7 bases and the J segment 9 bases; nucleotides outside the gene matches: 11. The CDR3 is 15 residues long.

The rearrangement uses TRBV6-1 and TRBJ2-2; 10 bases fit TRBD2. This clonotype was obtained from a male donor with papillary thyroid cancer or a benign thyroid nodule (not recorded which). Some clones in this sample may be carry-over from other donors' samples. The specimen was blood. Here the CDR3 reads CASIVGSGRVWELFF. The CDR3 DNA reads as TGTGCCAGCATTGTCGGGAGCGGGAGGGTCTGGGAGCTGTTTTTT.